The rows below give T cell receptor beta chains drawn from one sample of a study of beta chain features in type 1 diabetes. Method: immunoSEQ multiplex PCR; TCRdb's copy keeps in-frame clones and lacks some. Altogether 200,000 to 300,000 clones are present, 20% being singletons, with the ten largest covering 0.028%. The sequencing sample was made of naive CD4+ T cells from blood. Receptors were obtained from a woman between 35 and 50 years old with type 1 diabetes. The CDR3 runs from the conserved cysteine through the conserved F or W. Each record gives: CDR3 length, D gene, V gene, clone size, J gene, CDR3 DNA, CDR3 protein. The D gene is left open where the match is weak. Size values are once, few and many counts, or a class for expanded clones, and some rows have none.

len: 17
d_gene: TRBD2
v_gene: TRBV11-1
abundance: .
j_gene: TRBJ2-1
CDR3nt: TGTGCCAGCAGCTTCGCTACGACTAGCGGGGCCTACAATGAGCAGTTCTTC
CDR3aa: CASSFATTSGAYNEQFF

len: 12
d_gene: .
v_gene: TRBV14
abundance: .
j_gene: TRBJ1-1
CDR3nt: TGTGCCAGCAGTTACAAGAACACTGAAGCTTTCTTT
CDR3aa: CASSYKNTEAFF

len: 15
d_gene: .
v_gene: TRBV15
abundance: .
j_gene: TRBJ1-2
CDR3nt: TGTGCCACCAGCAGAACCCTCACCGAGGAGCATGGCTACACCTTC
CDR3aa: CATSRTLTEEHGYTF

len: 11
d_gene: .
v_gene: TRBV7-9
abundance: few
j_gene: TRBJ2-7
CDR3nt: TGTGCCAGCAGCCAGACAGACGAGCAGTACTTC
CDR3aa: CASSQTDEQYF

len: 11
d_gene: .
v_gene: TRBV2
abundance: .
j_gene: TRBJ2-5
CDR3nt: TGTGCCATCTCAGAGGGAGAGACCCAGTACTTC
CDR3aa: CAISEGETQYF

len: 14
d_gene: .
v_gene: TRBV5-1
abundance: .
j_gene: TRBJ2-4
CDR3nt: TGCGCCAGCAGCTCCCCTTCGACAGACAACATTCAGTACTTC
CDR3aa: CASSSPSTDNIQYF

len: 19
d_gene: TRBD2
v_gene: TRBV5-1
abundance: .
j_gene: TRBJ2-1
CDR3nt: TGCGCCAGCAGCTCAACCCCGGGACTAGCGGGGGGGCGATTGAGTGAGCAGTTCTTC
CDR3aa: CASSSTPGLAGGRLSEQFF

len: 14
d_gene: .
v_gene: TRBV4-3
abundance: few
j_gene: TRBJ1-1
CDR3nt: TGCGCCAGCAGCCAAGAGCCGGGGTGGACTGAAGCTTTCTTT
CDR3aa: CASSQEPGWTEAFF

len: 15
d_gene: TRBD1
v_gene: TRBV4-3
abundance: few
j_gene: TRBJ1-5
CDR3nt: TGCGCCAGCAGCCAAGACAGACAGGGAAATCAGCCCCAGCATTTT
CDR3aa: CASSQDRQGNQPQHF

len: 14
d_gene: TRBD1
v_gene: TRBV7-2
abundance: few
j_gene: TRBJ1-2
CDR3nt: TGTGCCAGCAGCCAACAGGGGGCTAACTATGGCTACACCTTC
CDR3aa: CASSQQGANYGYTF

len: 17
d_gene: TRBD2
v_gene: TRBV28
abundance: few
j_gene: TRBJ2-7
CDR3nt: TGTGCCAGCAGTCTGCAATTTGAAGCGGGAGGCGGTTACGAGCAGTACTTC
CDR3aa: CASSLQFEAGGGYEQYF

len: 12
d_gene: .
v_gene: TRBV29-1
abundance: few
j_gene: TRBJ2-7
CDR3nt: TGCAGCGCGGGGGACAGTACATACGAGCAGTACTTC
CDR3aa: CSAGDSTYEQYF

len: 13
d_gene: .
v_gene: TRBV2
abundance: .
j_gene: TRBJ2-3
CDR3nt: TGTGCCAGCAGTCGTCAGATCACAGATACGCAGTATTTT
CDR3aa: CASSRQITDTQYF

len: 13
d_gene: .
v_gene: TRBV18
abundance: .
j_gene: TRBJ2-7
CDR3nt: TGTGCCAGCTCATCTGGAGCAGACTACGAGCAGTACTTC
CDR3aa: CASSSGADYEQYF

len: 15
d_gene: TRBD1
v_gene: TRBV11-2
abundance: .
j_gene: TRBJ1-1
CDR3nt: TGTGCCAGCAGCTCACAGGGGCTCAAAAACACTGAAGCTTTCTTT
CDR3aa: CASSSQGLKNTEAFF

len: 13
d_gene: .
v_gene: TRBV2
abundance: few
j_gene: TRBJ1-5
CDR3nt: TGTGCCAGCAGTGGAGACACCAATCAGCCCCAGCATTTT
CDR3aa: CASSGDTNQPQHF

len: 12
d_gene: .
v_gene: TRBV29-1
abundance: .
j_gene: TRBJ2-5
CDR3nt: TGCAGCGTTGGTGGGGGCCCAGAGACCCAGTACTTC
CDR3aa: CSVGGGPETQYF

len: 14
d_gene: .
v_gene: TRBV12-5
abundance: few
j_gene: TRBJ2-2
CDR3nt: TGTGCTAGTGGTTTGGTCCAGGGGACCGGGGAGCTGTTTTTT
CDR3aa: CASGLVQGTGELFF

len: 16
d_gene: TRBD2
v_gene: TRBV5-1
abundance: .
j_gene: TRBJ2-2
CDR3nt: TGCGCCAGCAGCTTGCTAGCGGGGGGTTACACCGGGGAGCTGTTTTTT
CDR3aa: CASSLLAGGYTGELFF

len: 14
d_gene: .
v_gene: TRBV28
abundance: .
j_gene: TRBJ1-2
CDR3nt: TGTGCCAGCAGTTTCAGGGGACGGAACTATGGCTACACCTTC
CDR3aa: CASSFRGRNYGYTF

len: 12
d_gene: .
v_gene: TRBV5-4
abundance: .
j_gene: TRBJ1-1
CDR3nt: TGTGCCAGCAGCTTGGTAGCAACTGAAGCTTTCTTT
CDR3aa: CASSLVATEAFF

len: 12
d_gene: .
v_gene: TRBV7-3
abundance: .
j_gene: TRBJ2-7
CDR3nt: TGTGCCAGCGGTGGGCAGATCTACGAGCAGTACTTC
CDR3aa: CASGGQIYEQYF

len: 15
d_gene: .
v_gene: TRBV7-2
abundance: .
j_gene: TRBJ2-1
CDR3nt: TGTGCCAGCAGCTTAGGGCTGGCAGAATTCGATGAGCAGTTCTTC
CDR3aa: CASSLGLAEFDEQFF

len: 14
d_gene: .
v_gene: TRBV9
abundance: few
j_gene: TRBJ1-1
CDR3nt: TGTGCCAGCAGCGTAGGGGGCAAGAACACTGAAGCTTTCTTT
CDR3aa: CASSVGGKNTEAFF

len: 14
d_gene: TRBD1
v_gene: TRBV7-9
abundance: few
j_gene: TRBJ2-1
CDR3nt: TGTGCCAGCTCCACAGGGGGGTCCTACAATGAGCAGTTCTTC
CDR3aa: CASSTGGSYNEQFF

len: 13
d_gene: TRBD1
v_gene: TRBV30
abundance: few
j_gene: TRBJ2-7
CDR3nt: TGTGCCTGGAGTGTGGGACAGGCAGGCGAGCAGTACTTC
CDR3aa: CAWSVGQAGEQYF

len: 15
d_gene: TRBD2
v_gene: TRBV15
abundance: few
j_gene: TRBJ2-3
CDR3nt: TGTGCCACCGGGACTAGCGAGCGAACCTGGGATACGCAGTATTTT
CDR3aa: CATGTSERTWDTQYF

len: 16
d_gene: TRBD1
v_gene: TRBV6-5
abundance: .
j_gene: TRBJ1-1
CDR3nt: TGTGCCAGCAGTTCTCCTCCCGGGACAGGGGGTGAGGAAGCTTTCTTT
CDR3aa: CASSSPPGTGGEEAFF

len: 17
d_gene: TRBD1
v_gene: TRBV7-9
abundance: few
j_gene: TRBJ1-2
CDR3nt: TGTGCCAGCAGCTTAACGATAGGGACAGGCCTCCCCTATGGCTACACCTTC
CDR3aa: CASSLTIGTGLPYGYTF

len: 12
d_gene: .
v_gene: TRBV7-9
abundance: few
j_gene: TRBJ1-5
CDR3nt: TGTGCCAGCAGCTTAGCGGGGGGACCCCAGCATTTT
CDR3aa: CASSLAGGPQHF

len: 13
d_gene: .
v_gene: TRBV28
abundance: .
j_gene: TRBJ2-1
CDR3nt: TGTGCCAGCAGTGCGCCAAGTTATTATGAGCAGTTCTTC
CDR3aa: CASSAPSYYEQFF

len: 15
d_gene: TRBD1
v_gene: TRBV6-5
abundance: .
j_gene: TRBJ1-1
CDR3nt: TGTGCCAGCAGCCCTTGGACAGGGAGGGAGACTGAAGCTTTCTTT
CDR3aa: CASSPWTGRETEAFF

len: 14
d_gene: .
v_gene: TRBV9
abundance: few
j_gene: TRBJ1-2
CDR3nt: TGTGCCAGCAGCGTAGACGGCGGGGCATATGGCTACACCTTC
CDR3aa: CASSVDGGAYGYTF

len: 14
d_gene: .
v_gene: TRBV28
abundance: few
j_gene: TRBJ1-1
CDR3nt: TGTGCCAGCAGCCCCGAGACCGCAACAGCTGAAGCTTTCTTT
CDR3aa: CASSPETATAEAFF

len: 15
d_gene: TRBD1
v_gene: TRBV9
abundance: .
j_gene: TRBJ2-1
CDR3nt: TGTGCCAGCAGCCCAACGGGGACAGGGGGAGGTGAGCAGTTCTTC
CDR3aa: CASSPTGTGGGEQFF

len: 17
d_gene: TRBD1
v_gene: TRBV5-1
abundance: few
j_gene: TRBJ1-1
CDR3nt: TGCGCCAGCAGCTTGGCCCGGACAGGGCCCAGGGACACTGAAGCTTTCTTT
CDR3aa: CASSLARTGPRDTEAFF

len: 15
d_gene: TRBD1
v_gene: TRBV7-2
abundance: .
j_gene: TRBJ2-6
CDR3nt: TGTGCCAGCAGCCAAGACAGGGCTGGGGCCAACGTCCTGACTTTC
CDR3aa: CASSQDRAGANVLTF

len: 13
d_gene: .
v_gene: TRBV5-6
abundance: few
j_gene: TRBJ1-5
CDR3nt: TGTGCCAGCAGCTTCGTCGGGGATCGACCCCAGCATTTT
CDR3aa: CASSFVGDRPQHF

len: 16
d_gene: TRBD1
v_gene: TRBV25-1
abundance: .
j_gene: TRBJ2-5
CDR3nt: TGTGCCAGCAGTCATTCCGGGACAGGGGCACAAGAGACCCAGTACTTC
CDR3aa: CASSHSGTGAQETQYF

len: 15
d_gene: .
v_gene: TRBV7-3
abundance: few
j_gene: TRBJ1-1
CDR3nt: TGTGCCAGCAGCCGACAATCGATCCAGGACACTGAAGCTTTCTTT
CDR3aa: CASSRQSIQDTEAFF

len: 13
d_gene: .
v_gene: TRBV6-5
abundance: few
j_gene: TRBJ1-6
CDR3nt: TGTGCCAGCAGTTCCGCAGGGAATTCACCCCTCCACTTT
CDR3aa: CASSSAGNSPLHF

len: 19
d_gene: TRBD2
v_gene: TRBV9
abundance: .
j_gene: TRBJ2-2
CDR3nt: TGTGCCAGCAGCGTAGAGGGGGGACTAGCGGGAGCTGACACCGGGGAGCTGTTTTTT
CDR3aa: CASSVEGGLAGADTGELFF

len: 14
d_gene: .
v_gene: TRBV7-9
abundance: few
j_gene: TRBJ1-2
CDR3nt: TGTGCCAGCAGCTTAGATGGGGGGGTAACCGGCTACACCTTC
CDR3aa: CASSLDGGVTGYTF

len: 14
d_gene: TRBD1
v_gene: TRBV18
abundance: .
j_gene: TRBJ2-5
CDR3nt: TGTGCCAGCTCACCGACAGGGTACCAAGAGACCCAGTACTTC
CDR3aa: CASSPTGYQETQYF

len: 17
d_gene: .
v_gene: TRBV4-1
abundance: .
j_gene: TRBJ2-1
CDR3nt: TGCGCCAGCAGCCAAGATCCGCGGAGGAGCTCCTACAATGAGCAGTTCTTC
CDR3aa: CASSQDPRRSSYNEQFF

len: 15
d_gene: .
v_gene: TRBV7-2
abundance: .
j_gene: TRBJ2-2
CDR3nt: TGTGCCAGCAGTGGTACCGGGAAGCGGACCGGGGAGCTGTTTTTT
CDR3aa: CASSGTGKRTGELFF

len: 15
d_gene: TRBD2
v_gene: TRBV4-3
abundance: .
j_gene: TRBJ2-7
CDR3nt: TGCGCCAGCAGCCGGGCGCCCGGGGGGGCCTACGAGCAGTACTTC
CDR3aa: CASSRAPGGAYEQYF

len: 11
d_gene: .
v_gene: TRBV2
abundance: .
j_gene: TRBJ1-1
CDR3nt: TGTGCCAGCAGTCCCATCACTGAAGCTTTCTTT
CDR3aa: CASSPITEAFF

len: 14
d_gene: .
v_gene: TRBV27
abundance: .
j_gene: TRBJ2-5
CDR3nt: TGTGCCAGCAGTTTAGGGGCGCTGGAAGAGACCCAGTACTTC
CDR3aa: CASSLGALEETQYF

len: 17
d_gene: .
v_gene: TRBV7-9
abundance: .
j_gene: TRBJ1-5
CDR3nt: TGTGCCAGCAGCTTAGTGGGGGGGCACGGGAGCAATCAGCCCCAGCATTTT
CDR3aa: CASSLVGGHGSNQPQHF

len: 13
d_gene: .
v_gene: TRBV18
abundance: .
j_gene: TRBJ1-2
CDR3nt: TGTGCCAGCTCACCTGGAGCAGACTATGGCTACACCTTC
CDR3aa: CASSPGADYGYTF

len: 13
d_gene: .
v_gene: TRBV11-2
abundance: few
j_gene: TRBJ2-1
CDR3nt: TGTGCCAGCAGCCCTTACTCTAACAATGAGCAGTTCTTC
CDR3aa: CASSPYSNNEQFF

len: 12
d_gene: .
v_gene: TRBV30
abundance: few
j_gene: TRBJ2-7
CDR3nt: TGTGCCTGGAGTGAGGGGTCCTACGAGCAGTACTTC
CDR3aa: CAWSEGSYEQYF

len: 15
d_gene: .
v_gene: TRBV18
abundance: few
j_gene: TRBJ1-2
CDR3nt: TGTGCCAGCTCACCAGGACAGCAGAAAAGCTATGGCTACACCTTC
CDR3aa: CASSPGQQKSYGYTF

len: 13
d_gene: .
v_gene: TRBV29-1
abundance: .
j_gene: TRBJ2-7
CDR3nt: TGCAGCTCTGGGGGGCGGGGGCGCGAGGAGCAGTACTTC
CDR3aa: CSSGGRGREEQYF

len: 14
d_gene: .
v_gene: TRBV5-1
abundance: .
j_gene: TRBJ2-7
CDR3nt: TGCGCCAGCAAAAGGACTCTCAGTATTGTAGAGCAGTACTTC
CDR3aa: CASKRTLSIVEQYF

len: 16
d_gene: .
v_gene: TRBV18
abundance: .
j_gene: TRBJ2-3
CDR3nt: TGTGCCAGCTCACCCCTTGTGGGGGCCCGCACAGATACGCAGTATTTT
CDR3aa: CASSPLVGARTDTQYF

len: 14
d_gene: TRBD2
v_gene: TRBV7-9
abundance: .
j_gene: TRBJ2-1
CDR3nt: TGTGCCAGCGTCGGACTAGCGGGGGACAATGAGCAGTTCTTC
CDR3aa: CASVGLAGDNEQFF

len: 14
d_gene: .
v_gene: TRBV7-2
abundance: few
j_gene: TRBJ1-5
CDR3nt: TGTGCCAGCAGTACACAGAGATCCGATCAGCCCCAGCATTTT
CDR3aa: CASSTQRSDQPQHF

len: 15
d_gene: .
v_gene: TRBV5-4
abundance: .
j_gene: TRBJ2-1
CDR3nt: TGTGCCAGCAGCCCCAGACAGAGCTCCTACAATGAGCAGTTCTTC
CDR3aa: CASSPRQSSYNEQFF